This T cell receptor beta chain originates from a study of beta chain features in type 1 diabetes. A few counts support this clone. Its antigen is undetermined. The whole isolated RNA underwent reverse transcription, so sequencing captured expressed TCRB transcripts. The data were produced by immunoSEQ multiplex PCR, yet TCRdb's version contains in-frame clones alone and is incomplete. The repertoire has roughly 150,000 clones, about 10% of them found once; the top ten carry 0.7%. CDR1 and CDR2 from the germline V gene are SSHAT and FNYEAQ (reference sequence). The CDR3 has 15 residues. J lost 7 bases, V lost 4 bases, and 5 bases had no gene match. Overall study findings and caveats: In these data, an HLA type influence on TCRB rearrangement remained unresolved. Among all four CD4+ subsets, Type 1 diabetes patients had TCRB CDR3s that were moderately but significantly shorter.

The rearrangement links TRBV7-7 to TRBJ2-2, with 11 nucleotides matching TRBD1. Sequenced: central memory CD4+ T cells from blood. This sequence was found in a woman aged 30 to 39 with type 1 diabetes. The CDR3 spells CASSWTGGTGGELFF. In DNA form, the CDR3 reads TGTGCCAGCAGCTGGACAGGGGGCACTGGCGGGGAGCTGTTTTTT.